The rows below give T cell receptor beta chains drawn from one sample of a study of T cells after yellow fever vaccination. TCRdb re-derived calls from the 5' RACE reads in MiXCR, one entry per CDR3 protein. The sample holds 110,000 or so distinct CDR3 sequences, roughly 6.8% seen once. The sequencing here drew on CD4+ T cells sorted from PBMCs, taken 45 days after the first yellow fever vaccination. The source is a man in his late teens or twenties who received the YFV17D yellow fever vaccine. Each CDR3 is given with its conserved first and last residue. A D gene is named only where the DNA matches it firmly. Rows may omit the clone size; those that give it use once, few, many or a size class.

j_call d_call v_call clone_size cdr3_nt cdr3_aa
TRBJ1-1 . TRBV21-1 many TGTGCCAGCAGCAAAGTGAAGAACACTGAAGCTTTCTTT CASSKVKNTEAFF
TRBJ1-2 . TRBV20-1 many TGCAGTGCTTTGGACACCACCAACTATGGCTACACCTTC CSALDTTNYGYTF
TRBJ2-5 . TRBV5-1 many TGCGCCAGCAGCTTGGATGGAAGGCTCCTAGAGACCCAGTACTTC CASSLDGRLLETQYF
TRBJ2-3 . TRBV5-1 many TGCGCCAGCAGCTTTTCCAAAGATACGCAGTATTTT CASSFSKDTQYF
TRBJ2-5 . TRBV7-2 many TGTGCCAGCAGCCCACGACTATCCCAAGAGACCCAGTACTTC CASSPRLSQETQYF
TRBJ1-5 . TRBV6-2/TRBV6-3 few TGTGCCAGCAGGGACAACAGGGCTCAGCCCCAGCATTTT CASRDNRAQPQHF
TRBJ2-1 . TRBV5-6 . TGTGCCAGCAGCTTGTATCGCAGCTCCTACAATGAGCAGTTCTTC CASSLYRSSYNEQFF
TRBJ2-3 . TRBV18 few TGTGCCAGCTCACTAAGAGGGATTCGGGCAGATACGCAGTATTTT CASSLRGIRADTQYF
TRBJ1-4 TRBD1 TRBV12-3/TRBV12-4 many TGTGCCAGCAGTACAGGGGGCTTTCGGAGTAATGAAAAACTGTTTTTT CASSTGGFRSNEKLFF
TRBJ2-3 . TRBV20-1 many TGCAGTGCTAGAGATTATAGGCCCACAGATACGCAGTATTTT CSARDYRPTDTQYF
TRBJ1-1 TRBD1 TRBV12-3/TRBV12-4 many TGTGCCAGCAGCTCAACGGACAGGGGCCCTGAAGCTTTCTTT CASSSTDRGPEAFF
TRBJ2-3 TRBD1 TRBV5-1 many TGCGCCAGCAGCTTGGGGTCGACAGGGTCAGATACGCAGTATTTT CASSLGSTGSDTQYF
TRBJ2-2 . TRBV20-1 many TGCAGTGCCCCATTGGCAGCGAACACCGGGGAGCTGTTTTTT CSAPLAANTGELFF
TRBJ2-7 TRBD1 TRBV6-1 many TGTGCCAGCATACGGGTCCAACCGGGACAGGGGGCGGCCTACGAGCAGTACTTC CASIRVQPGQGAAYEQYF
TRBJ2-3 TRBD2 TRBV7-2 many TGTGCCAGCAGCTCCGTAAGGGGAGGGTATACGCAGTATTTT CASSSVRGGYTQYF
TRBJ2-5 . TRBV28 many TGTGCCAGCAACCTCCCGACAGGTTCCGGGCCAAAGACCCAGTACTTC CASNLPTGSGPKTQYF
TRBJ1-2 TRBD1 TRBV15 . TGTGCCGCCAGCAGAAGGACAGGGGACTATGGCTACACCTTC CAASRRTGDYGYTF
TRBJ1-4 . TRBV20-1 few TGCAGTGCTCCAGGGGAAACTAATGAAAAACTGTTTTTT CSAPGETNEKLFF
TRBJ2-3 TRBD2 TRBV18 many TGTGCCAGCTCACCATTTGACGGGGGGGCTTCAGGAGATACGCAGTATTTT CASSPFDGGASGDTQYF
TRBJ2-3 . TRBV10-3 many TGTGCCATCACTCCCAGGGTCACAGATACGCAGTATTTT CAITPRVTDTQYF
TRBJ2-1 TRBD2 TRBV5-1 many TGCGCCAGCGACCGGGGACTAGCGGGGAATGAGCAGTTCTTC CASDRGLAGNEQFF
TRBJ2-5 . TRBV4-3 many TGCGCCAGCAGCCAAGGGTTCCAGGTTCAAGAGACCCAGTACTTC CASSQGFQVQETQYF
TRBJ1-2 . TRBV12-3/TRBV12-4 many TGTGCCAGCAGTTTAGTCCACGGCAGGGCTGTTGGGTATGGCTACACCTTC CASSLVHGRAVGYGYTF
TRBJ2-6 . TRBV4-1 . TGCGCCAGCAGCCCCCCCGGCGCTGGGGCCAACGTCCTGACTTTC CASSPPGAGANVLTF
TRBJ1-3 TRBD1 TRBV20-1 many TGCAGTGCTAGCCCCGGACAGGGGGCAGACACCATATATTTT CSASPGQGADTIYF
TRBJ2-4 . TRBV7-9 few TGTGCCAGCAGCCCTAGGGGGGGGGAAAAAAACATTCAGTACTTC CASSPRGGEKNIQYF
TRBJ2-3 TRBD1 TRBV9 few TGTGCCAGCAGCCCTACACAGGGGGCAGATACGCAGTATTTT CASSPTQGADTQYF
TRBJ2-3 . TRBV9 many TGTGCCAGCAGCGTAGGGGGGCTTAAAGATACGCAGTATTTT CASSVGGLKDTQYF
TRBJ2-3 TRBD1 TRBV29-1 many TGCAGCGTAGCGGACAGGGGCAGGACAGATACGCAGTATTTT CSVADRGRTDTQYF
TRBJ2-3 . TRBV15 few TGTGCCACCAGCAGAGATCAGGGGACAGATACGCAGTATTTT CATSRDQGTDTQYF
TRBJ1-5 . TRBV29-1 few TGCAGCGTTGGGGCAGGAGATCAGCCCCAGCATTTT CSVGAGDQPQHF
TRBJ1-2 TRBD1 TRBV6-5 many TGTGCCAGCAGCCTTGACAGGGGGGCCTATGGCTACACCTTC CASSLDRGAYGYTF
TRBJ2-1 TRBD1 TRBV20-1 . TGCAGTGCTCCACTACGCCCCGGACAGGGGATGCGTGAGCAGTTCTTC CSAPLRPGQGMREQFF
TRBJ1-1 . TRBV7-2 many TGTGCCAGCATCTTGACAGTGAACACTGAAGCTTTCTTT CASILTVNTEAFF
TRBJ2-2 . TRBV3-1 many TGTGCCAGCAGTCGAGGGTCCGGCACCGGGGAGCTGTTTTTT CASSRGSGTGELFF
TRBJ1-6 . TRBV6-5 many TGTGCCAGCAGTTACTCGACAGTCCTGGCTAGCTCCTATAATTCACCCCTCCACTTT CASSYSTVLASSYNSPLHF